This T cell receptor beta chain was profiled in a study of shared clonotypes between healthy human individuals. General study results and limits: Apart from blood, nothing was sampled; tissue repertoires likely differ. Naive CD4 clonotypes overlapped across several donors at around 5%.

Trimming pared 4 bases from V and 3 bases from J, leaving 9 bases between. There are 14 residues in the CDR3. The germline gives CDR1 SNHLY, CDR2 FYNNEI. With regard to this clone: Its antigen is as yet unknown.

Sequenced by immunoSEQ multiplex PCR; TCRdb stores in-frame clones only, minus some. The sample holds some 1 million clones, around 74% seen once. The rearrangement joins TRBV2 to TRBJ2-2; D is undetermined. The clonotype was recovered from a man aged 18 to 29 in good health. Sequencing was performed on memory CD4+ T cells sorted from blood. Subset meaning: CD45RA-negative fraction. In DNA, the CDR3 is TGTGCCAGCAGTGTTATTTCTTACACCGGGGAGCTGTTTTTT. It translates to CASSVISYTGELFF.